This record covers a single T cell receptor beta chain. Its antigen has not been determined. No much larger clone exists at a distance of one base, and base qualities are not known. The data derive from a study of blood T cell repertoires in COVID-19 (dated by TCRdb to the early 2020s). Turning to the overall study: Samples covering the acute and convalescent phases of COVID-19 were provided by collaborators in the United States, Italy and Spain. The material from the prospective study consisted of cDNA or gDNA derived from T cells, B-cell-depleted T cells, or PBMCs. Deeply sampled blood TCRbeta repertoires from subjects exposed to, actively infected with, or recovered from COVID-19 were included in the dataset. The repertoires were released in a freely available public database meant as a resource for research on the immune response to SARS-CoV-2. Samples came from the ongoing ImmuneRACE study (first 160 participants) plus 1,254 subjects from 6 global collaborators. Sample metadata almost always included a de-identified subject ID, COVID-19 status, age in years and sex. Where HLA class I and class II types were available, the types were taken from metadata supplied by the sample provider, not from assay-based typing.

Findings and caveats that apply to the study as a whole: How much clinical and demographic metadata was included differed by source and by participant, and the metadata was provided uncurated.

The immunoSEQ Assay, a bias-controlled multiplex PCR, was used to amplify TCRbeta CDR3 regions from genomic DNA. As for how the authors treated the data: Nucleated cell counts per sample were estimated from amplification of reference gene primers within the assay. To quantify the absolute abundance of each unique TCRbeta CDR3 rearrangement, sequence reads were collapsed and filtered. For each sample, productive Simpson clonality was calculated as the square root of Simpson's diversity index over productive rearrangements. As stored in TCRdb, this immuneACCESS dataset retains in-frame rearrangements with V and J assigned. A fraction of the clones does not appear; measured against another copy, unresolved V genes explain less than half of the discrepancy, and the remainder lacks a known reason. V, J and clone size are those of that table, while D and trimming were read from the DNA. For this sample the table gives about 120,000 clones, of which around 85% were detected only once. The ten most abundant clones make up about 3.9% of the sample.

V is cut back by 4 bases and J by 5 bases, with 5 bases in the junction unmatched. There are 14 amino acids in the CDR3, from cysteine to phenylalanine inclusive. The CDR3 DNA has 42 bases and is translated from base 1. CDR1 and CDR2 are read off the germline V gene as ENHRY and SYGVKD. Collaborating institutions collected whole blood in K2EDTA tubes following their own protocols. Collaborator samples were shipped for TCRbeta analysis as frozen whole blood, isolated PBMCs, or DNA extracted from either sample type. Sequencing was carried out using peripheral blood. The origin of this receptor is a man aged 55 to 69 with acute or convalescent COVID-19. The rearranged segments are TRBV10-3 and TRBJ1-1; TRBD1 aligns with 9 central bases. The DNA is TGTGCCATCAGTGGGGGACAGGGAAGGACTGAAGCTTTCTTT. The resulting protein is CAISGGQGRTEAFF.